This passage covers 21 T cell receptor beta chains from one sample sequenced in a study of STAT3 mutations in large granular lymphocyte leukemia (dated by TCRdb to 2018 to 2020). Summary of the overall study and its limitations: All T-LGLL patients had at least one immunodominant TCRbeta clonotype, and roughly half had multiple immunodominant subclonotypes.

Their antigens are not known. Receptor amplification or capture employed the immunoSEQ multiplex PCR assay. As stored in TCRdb, this immuneACCESS dataset retains in-frame rearrangements with V and J assigned. A fraction of the clones does not appear; measured against another copy, unresolved V genes explain less than half of the discrepancy, and the remainder lacks a known reason. The sample table holds several thousand clones, of which around nine tenths were seen once. The ten largest make up roughly 84% of the sample. Sequencing was carried out using peripheral blood mononuclear cells. The receptor source for this set is an elderly man with T-cell large granular lymphocyte leukemia. Some clones in this sample may be carry-over from other donors' samples. The age is the age at diagnosis.

This chain links TRBV14 with TRBJ1-6; D unclear. This CDR3 region has 14 residues. V lost 1 base and J lost 4, with 5 bases in between. Germline V gives CDR1 SGHDN, CDR2 FVKESK. The DNA for the CDR3 is TGTGCCAGCAGCCAAGCCCTTTATAATTCACCCCTCCACTTT. Residues: CASSQALYNSPLHF.

The chain links TRBV11-2 to TRBJ1-2; a weak D match, TRBD1 (5 bases). V lost 0 bases to trimming and J lost 7 bases, with 6 bases between them. Germline assignment: CDR1 SGHAT and CDR2 FQNNGV. CDR3 length equals 12 residues. Here the CDR3 reads CASSLDGAGYTF. As DNA, the CDR3 is TGTGCCAGCAGCTTAGACGGGGCTGGCTACACCTTC.

V and J are TRBV6-1 and TRBJ2-7, with TRBD1 identical over 9 bases. The CDR3 consists of 14 residues. After removal of 6 bases from V and 2 bases from J, the junction contained 5 bases not matched to a gene. Germline V gives CDR1 MNHNS, CDR2 SASEGT. The CDR3 here is CASRDRGRTYEQYF. The CDR3 DNA is TGTGCCAGCAGGGACAGGGGCAGAACCTACGAGCAGTACTTC.

The V and J genes are TRBV7-2 and TRBJ2-3; the D gene is possibly TRBD2 (6 bases). The CDR3 has 14 amino acids. CDR1 and CDR2 (germline): SGHTA, FQGNSA. V dropped 5 bases and J dropped 2 bases, with 11 bases sitting between them. CDR3 in DNA: TGTGCCAGCAGCCCTGGGACTTTCACAGATACGCAGTATTTT. Encoded protein: CASSPGTFTDTQYF.

CDR3: CAWSVGQGGSPLHF. Here the CDR3 DNA reads TGTGCCTGGAGTGTGGGGCAGGGCGGATCACCCCTCCACTTT. The chain is built from TRBV30 and TRBJ1-6; weak D call: TRBD1 (5 bases). V lost 0 bases and J lost 10, with 13 bases in between. This CDR3 region has 14 residues. The germline gives CDR1 GTSNPN, CDR2 SVGIG (reference sequence).

V gene TRBV6-1 combines with J gene TRBJ1-2; D gene uncertain. This CDR3 region has 11 residues. Trimming stripped 1 base from V and 8 bases from J, with 5 bases between. The V gene's germline CDR1 is MNHNS and CDR2 SASEGT. DNA for the CDR3: TGTGCCAGCAGTGAAGTAGGAGGCTACACCTTC. Translated: CASSEVGGYTF.

The gene calls are TRBV29-1 and TRBJ2-5; the D is unclear. The germline CDR1 and CDR2 sequences are SQVTM and ANQGSEA. V was shortened by 4 bases and J by 5 bases, with 5 bases between the two germline ends. CDR3 length: 10 residues. CDR3 DNA sequence: TGCAGCGTTGCTTCCGAGACCCAGTACTTC. It translates to CSVASETQYF. The full variable domain, its missing parts supplied by reference TRBV29-1 and TRBJ2-5, is SAVISQKPSRDICQRGTSLTIQCQVDSQVTMMFWYRQQPGQSLTLIATANQGSEATYESGFVIDKFPISRPNLTFSTLTVSNMSPEDSSIYLCSVASETQYFGPGTRLLVL.

CDR3 DNA sequence: TGTGCCAGCTCACCTGGGCGGAACAATCAGCCCCAGCATTTT. This codes for CASSPGRNNQPQHF. The genes are TRBV18 and TRBJ1-5; D gene unclear. V lost 3 bases to trimming and J lost 3 bases, with 9 bases between them. This CDR3 comprises 14 residues. Germline CDR1 KGHSH, CDR2 LQKENI.

The chain uses TRBV5-1 and TRBJ2-7; 7 positions agree with TRBD1. With 4 bases clipped from V and 5 bases from J, the junction kept 6 bases outside the gene matches. The CDR3 consists of 13 residues. Germline CDR1 is SGHRS and CDR2 is YFSETQ. The CDR3 loop reads CASSRGQWDEQYF. For the CDR3, the DNA is TGCGCCAGCAGCAGGGGACAGTGGGACGAGCAGTACTTC.

The chain combines TRBV5-8 with TRBJ1-4; 9 nucleotides align to TRBD1. The CDR3 totals 15 residues. Trimming at V came to 7 bases and at J to 8 bases, leaving 12 bases not matched to a gene. CDR1 SGHTS and CDR2 YDEGEE come from the germline V gene. The CDR3 DNA reads as TGTGCCAGCCAACGACACGACAGGGGGGGGGAAAAACTGTTTTTT. Translation: CASQRHDRGGEKLFF.

Here the CDR3 DNA reads TGTGCCAGCAGTGACCTTCCGAACCCTCATGAAAAACTGTTTTTT. Its protein is CASSDLPNPHEKLFF. This chain uses TRBV2 with TRBJ1-4, with no clear D. CDR3 length: 15 residues. V was clipped by 3 bases and J by 6 bases, with 14 bases between them. Germline V gene sequence: CDR1 SNHLY, CDR2 FYNNEI. Complete variable domain (other parts from reference TRBV2 and TRBJ1-4): EPEVTQTPSHQVTQMGQEVILRCVPISNHLYFYWYRQILGQKVEFLVSFYNNEISEKSEIFDDQFSVERPDGSNFTLKIRSTKLEDSAMYFCASSDLPNPHEKLFFGSGTQLSVL.

The rearrangement links TRBV5-1 to TRBJ2-3, with 7 bases matching TRBD1. This CDR3 spans 14 amino acids. Germline CDR1 is SGHRS and CDR2 is YFSETQ. The J segment lost 1 base and the V segment lost 4 bases, leaving 3 bases of the junction unmatched. The CDR3 here is CASSRGLGTDTQYF. For the CDR3, the DNA is TGCGCCAGCAGCAGGGGGCTGGGCACAGATACGCAGTATTTT.

This chain links TRBV6-1 with TRBJ1-2; perhaps TRBD1 as D (5 bases). The CDR3 is made up of 12 amino acids. CDR1 is MNHNS and CDR2 is SASEGT in the germline V gene. The V end lost 3 bases, the J end lost 7 bases, and 9 bases lay between the germline ends. The chain's CDR3 is CASSEFRVGYTF. The CDR3 region has the DNA TGTGCCAGCAGTGAGTTCAGGGTTGGCTACACCTTC.

The rearrangement joins TRBV30 to TRBJ1-6; the match to TRBD1 covers 7 bases. The CDR3 is made up of 14 amino acids. J was trimmed by 7 bases and V by 4 bases; bases with no gene match: 7. Germline lookup yields CDR1 GTSNPN and CDR2 SVGIG (reference sequence). The CDR3 region is CAWKTGLGNSPLHF. The CDR3 DNA reads as TGTGCCTGGAAGACAGGGCTAGGAAATTCACCCCTCCACTTT.

The rearrangement joins TRBV4-2 to TRBJ2-2; 8 bases agree with TRBD2. Per germline, CDR1 LGHNA and CDR2 YNFKEQ. V was clipped by 0 bases and J by 1 base; unmatched bases: 10. This CDR3 contains 19 residues. CDR3 in DNA: TGTGCCAGCAGCCAAGAAATTGGGACTGCGGGGGGGAACACCGGGGAGCTGTTTTTT. Translating it yields CASSQEIGTAGGNTGELFF.

V and J are TRBV5-6 and TRBJ2-5; 9 bases are a match to TRBD1. The CDR3 extends over 16 amino acids. From germline, CDR1 is SGHDT and CDR2 YYEEEE. V gave up 4 bases and J gave up 7 bases; unmatched junction bases: 14. The CDR3 sequence is CASSTTGTGYRWTQYF. The CDR3 nucleotides are TGTGCCAGCAGCACCACCGGGACAGGGTACCGGTGGACCCAGTACTTC.

The V call is TRBV30, the J call TRBJ2-1, with 9 bases identical to TRBD1. Trimming cost V 3 bases and J 1 base; bases outside gene matches: 7. CDR1 GTSNPN and CDR2 SVGIG come from the germline V gene (reference sequence). The CDR3 length is 16 residues. The CDR3: CAWRVEGQGSYNEQFF. The CDR3 DNA follows: TGTGCCTGGAGGGTGGAGGGACAGGGATCCTACAATGAGCAGTTCTTC.

J is TRBJ1-2 and V is TRBV27; 10 bases align to TRBD1. The CDR3 contains 17 residues. The ends lost 0 bases at V and 5 bases at J; junction bases unmatched: 9. The germline CDR1 and CDR2 sequences are MNHEY and SMNVEV (reference sequence). The CDR3 DNA reads as TGTGCCAGCAGTTTATCCCCGACAGGGGGCTCTGGGTATGGCTACACCTTC. It specifies CASSLSPTGGSGYGYTF.

This chain uses TRBV5-6 with TRBJ2-5; 7 nucleotides align to TRBD1. After removal of 4 bases from V and 3 bases from J, the junction contained 3 bases not matched to a gene. This CDR3 contains 13 residues. The germline V gene encodes CDR1 SGHDT and CDR2 YYEEEE. CDR3 protein: CASSPTGEETQYF. DNA for the CDR3: TGTGCCAGCAGCCCTACAGGGGAAGAGACCCAGTACTTC. The entire variable domain, with the rest obtained from reference TRBV5-6 and TRBJ2-5, is as follows: DAGVTQSPTHLIKTRGQQVTLRCSPKSGHDTVSWYQQALGQGPQFIFQYYEEEERQRGNFPDRFSGHQFPNYSSELNVNALLLGDSALYLCASSPTGEETQYFGPGTRLLVL.

The rearrangement joins TRBV6-6 to TRBJ1-1; D might be TRBD1 (6 bases). V shed 4 bases and J shed 3 bases, with 12 bases lying between them. The CDR3 has 14 amino acids. From germline, CDR1 is MNHNY and CDR2 SVGAGI (reference sequence). CDR3 DNA sequence: TGTGCCAGCAGTTGGGTAGGGGGGGACACTGAAGCTTTCTTT. It translates to CASSWVGGDTEAFF.

The chain carries TRBV9 and TRBJ2-5; D possibly corresponds to TRBD2 (5 bases). With 3 bases removed from V and 5 bases from J, the gap between germline ends came to 17 bases. The CDR3 consists of 15 residues. CDR1 and CDR2 (germline): SGDLS, YYNGEE. CDR3 in DNA: TGTGCCAGCAGCGCTGCGGGTGGACGGATGGAGACCCAGTACTTC. Protein sequence: CASSAAGGRMETQYF.